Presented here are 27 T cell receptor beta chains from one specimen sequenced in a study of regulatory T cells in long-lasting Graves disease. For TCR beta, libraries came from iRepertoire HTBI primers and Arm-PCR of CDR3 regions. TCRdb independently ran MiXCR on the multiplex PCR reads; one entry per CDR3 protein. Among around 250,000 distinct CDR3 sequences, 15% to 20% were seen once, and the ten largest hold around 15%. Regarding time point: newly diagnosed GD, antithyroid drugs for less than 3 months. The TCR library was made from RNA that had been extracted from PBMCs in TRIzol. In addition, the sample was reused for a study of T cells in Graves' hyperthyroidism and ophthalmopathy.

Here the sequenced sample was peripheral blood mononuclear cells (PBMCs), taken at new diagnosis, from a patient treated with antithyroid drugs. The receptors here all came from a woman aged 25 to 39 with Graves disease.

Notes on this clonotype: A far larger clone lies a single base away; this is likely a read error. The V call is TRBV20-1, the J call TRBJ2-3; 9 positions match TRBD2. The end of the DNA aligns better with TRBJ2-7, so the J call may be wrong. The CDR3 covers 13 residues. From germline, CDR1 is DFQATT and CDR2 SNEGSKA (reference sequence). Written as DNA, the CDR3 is TGCAGTGCTGAGCGGGGGGCCTCCCACGAGCAGTACTTC. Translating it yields CSAERGASHEQYF.

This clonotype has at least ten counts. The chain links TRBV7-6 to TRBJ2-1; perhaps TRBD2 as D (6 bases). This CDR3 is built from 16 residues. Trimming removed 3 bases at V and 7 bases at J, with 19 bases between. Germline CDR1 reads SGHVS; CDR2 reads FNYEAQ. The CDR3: CASSLLTSVRSNEQFF. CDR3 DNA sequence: TGTGCCAGCAGCTTGCTGACTAGTGTTCGATCAAATGAGCAGTTCTTC.

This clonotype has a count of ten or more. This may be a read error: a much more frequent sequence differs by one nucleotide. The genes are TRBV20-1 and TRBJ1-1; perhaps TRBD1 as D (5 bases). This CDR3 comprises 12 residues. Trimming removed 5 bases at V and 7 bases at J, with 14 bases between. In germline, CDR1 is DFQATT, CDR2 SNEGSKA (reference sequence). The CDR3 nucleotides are TGCAGTGCTGGGGAAGGGGTGAGTGAAGCTTTCTTT. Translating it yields CSAGEGVSEAFF.

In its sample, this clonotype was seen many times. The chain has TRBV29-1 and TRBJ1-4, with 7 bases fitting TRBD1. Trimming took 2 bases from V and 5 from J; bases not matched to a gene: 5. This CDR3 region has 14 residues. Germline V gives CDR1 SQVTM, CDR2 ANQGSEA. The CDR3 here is CSVERRDSNEKLFF. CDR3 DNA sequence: TGCAGCGTTGAACGAAGGGACAGCAATGAAAAACTGTTTTTT.

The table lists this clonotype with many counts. The CDR3 DNA reads TGTGCCAGCAGCCAAGATAGGGAGACCCAGTACTTC. Protein product: CASSQDRETQYF. This chain links TRBV3-1 with TRBJ2-5; no clear D gene. CDR3 length equals 12 residues. In germline, CDR1 is LGHDT, CDR2 YNNKEL (reference sequence). Trimming pared 0 bases from V and 5 bases from J, leaving 4 bases between.

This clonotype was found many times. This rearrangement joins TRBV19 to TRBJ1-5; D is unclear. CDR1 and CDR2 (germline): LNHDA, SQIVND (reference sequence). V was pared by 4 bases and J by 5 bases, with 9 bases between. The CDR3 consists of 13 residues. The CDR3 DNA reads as TGTGCCAGTAGTAGAGACAAAGATCAGCCCCAGCATTTT. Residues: CASSRDKDQPQHF.

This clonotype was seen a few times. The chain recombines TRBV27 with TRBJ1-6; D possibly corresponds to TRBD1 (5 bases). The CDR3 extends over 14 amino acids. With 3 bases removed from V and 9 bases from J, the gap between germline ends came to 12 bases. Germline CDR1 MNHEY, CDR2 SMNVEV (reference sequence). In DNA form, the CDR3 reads TGTGCCAGCAGTTTGTCTACGGGGCTTTCACCCCTCCACTTT. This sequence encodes CASSLSTGLSPLHF.

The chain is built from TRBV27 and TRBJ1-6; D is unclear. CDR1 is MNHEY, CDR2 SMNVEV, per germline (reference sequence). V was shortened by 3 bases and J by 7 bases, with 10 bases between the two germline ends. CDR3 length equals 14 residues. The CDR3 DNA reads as TGTGCCAGCAGTTTCTACAGCGAAAATTCACCCCTCCACTTT. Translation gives CASSFYSENSPLHF.

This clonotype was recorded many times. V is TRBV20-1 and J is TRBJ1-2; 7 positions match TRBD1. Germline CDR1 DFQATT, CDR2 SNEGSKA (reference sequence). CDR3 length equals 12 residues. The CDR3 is CRADRDNYGYTF. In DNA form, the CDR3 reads TGCAGGGCTGACAGGGATAACTATGGCTACACCTTC.

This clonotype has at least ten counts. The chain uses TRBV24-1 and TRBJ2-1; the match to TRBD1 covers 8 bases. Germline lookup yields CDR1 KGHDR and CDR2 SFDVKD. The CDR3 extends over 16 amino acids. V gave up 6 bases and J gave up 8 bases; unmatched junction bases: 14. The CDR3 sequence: CATSTSQGALKHEQFF. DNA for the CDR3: TGTGCCACCAGTACCTCCCAGGGGGCCTTAAAACATGAGCAGTTCTTC.

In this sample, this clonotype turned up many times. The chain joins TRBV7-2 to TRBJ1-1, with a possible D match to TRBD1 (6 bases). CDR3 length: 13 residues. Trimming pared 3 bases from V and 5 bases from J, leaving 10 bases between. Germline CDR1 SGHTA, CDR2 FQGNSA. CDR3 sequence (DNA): TGTGCCAGCAGCTTCGGACAGTCGACTGAAGCTTTCTTT. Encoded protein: CASSFGQSTEAFF.

The chain's CDR3 is CASSPLAGVSYNEQFF. The CDR3 nucleotides are TGTGCCAGCAGCCCATTAGCGGGGGTCTCCTACAATGAGCAGTTCTTC. V is TRBV12-3 or TRBV12-4 and J is TRBJ2-1, with 9 bases matching TRBD2. The CDR3 is made up of 16 amino acids. Trimming removed 6 bases from V and 0 bases from J; junction bases left unmatched: 6.

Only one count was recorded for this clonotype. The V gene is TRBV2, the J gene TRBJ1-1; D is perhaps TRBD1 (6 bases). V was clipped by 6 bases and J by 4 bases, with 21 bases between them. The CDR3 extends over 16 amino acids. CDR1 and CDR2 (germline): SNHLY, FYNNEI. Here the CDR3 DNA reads TGTGCCAGCAGGCGACAGGAGATACGTGACTCCACTGAAGCTTTCTTT. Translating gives CASRRQEIRDSTEAFF. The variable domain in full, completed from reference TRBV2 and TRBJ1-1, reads EPEVTQTPSHQVTQMGQEVILRCVPISNHLYFYWYRQILGQKVEFLVSFYNNEISEKSEIFDDQFSVERPDGSNFTLKIRSTKLEDSAMYFCASRRQEIRDSTEAFFGQGTRLTVV.

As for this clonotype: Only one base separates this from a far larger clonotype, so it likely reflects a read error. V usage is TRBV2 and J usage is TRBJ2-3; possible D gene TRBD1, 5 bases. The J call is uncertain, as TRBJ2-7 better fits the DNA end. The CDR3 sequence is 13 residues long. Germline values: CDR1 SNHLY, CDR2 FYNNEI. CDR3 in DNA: TGTGCCAGCAGTGAAAGGTGGGGCGGTGAGCAGTACTTC. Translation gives CASSERWGGEQYF.

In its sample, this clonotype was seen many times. The CDR3 sequence is CATADRPYGYTF. The CDR3 coding sequence is TGTGCCACCGCGGATCGGCCCTATGGCTACACCTTC. This rearrangement joins TRBV6-1 to TRBJ1-2; no clear D. Germline V gives CDR1 MNHNS, CDR2 SASEGT. V lost 10 bases to trimming and J lost 4 bases, with 13 bases between them. This CDR3 is built from 12 residues.

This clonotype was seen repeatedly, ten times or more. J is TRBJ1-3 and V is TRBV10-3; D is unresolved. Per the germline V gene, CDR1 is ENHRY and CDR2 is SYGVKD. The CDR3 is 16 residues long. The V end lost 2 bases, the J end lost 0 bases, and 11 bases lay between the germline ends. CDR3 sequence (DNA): TGTGCCATCAGTGAGGCTCCACAGCTCTCTGGAAACACCATATATTTT. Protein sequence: CAISEAPQLSGNTIYF.

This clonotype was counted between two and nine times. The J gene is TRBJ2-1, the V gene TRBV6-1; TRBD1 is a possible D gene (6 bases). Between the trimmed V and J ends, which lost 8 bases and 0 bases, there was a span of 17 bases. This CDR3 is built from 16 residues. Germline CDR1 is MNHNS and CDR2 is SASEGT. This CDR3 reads CASAAERGFSYNEQFF. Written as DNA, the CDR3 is TGTGCCAGCGCGGCGGAGAGGGGGTTCTCCTACAATGAGCAGTTCTTC.

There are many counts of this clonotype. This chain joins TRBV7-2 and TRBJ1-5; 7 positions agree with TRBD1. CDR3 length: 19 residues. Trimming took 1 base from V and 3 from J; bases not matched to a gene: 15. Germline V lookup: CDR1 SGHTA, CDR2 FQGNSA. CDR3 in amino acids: CASSLGWWAGGEHNQPQHF. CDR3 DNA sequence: TGTGCCAGCAGCTTAGGCTGGTGGGCAGGGGGTGAACACAATCAGCCCCAGCATTTT.

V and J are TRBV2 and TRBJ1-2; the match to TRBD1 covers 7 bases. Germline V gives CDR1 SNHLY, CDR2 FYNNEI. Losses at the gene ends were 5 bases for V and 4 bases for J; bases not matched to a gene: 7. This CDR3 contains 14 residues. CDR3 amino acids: CASSFLGQPYGYTF. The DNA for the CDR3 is TGTGCCAGCAGTTTTTTGGGACAGCCCTATGGCTACACCTTC.

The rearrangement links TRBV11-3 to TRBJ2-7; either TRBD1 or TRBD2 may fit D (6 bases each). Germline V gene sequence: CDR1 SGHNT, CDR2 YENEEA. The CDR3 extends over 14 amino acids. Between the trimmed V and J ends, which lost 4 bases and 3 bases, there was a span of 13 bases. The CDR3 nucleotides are TGTGCCAGCAGCTCGCGGGACAAAATCTACGAGCAGTACTTC. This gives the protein CASSSRDKIYEQYF.

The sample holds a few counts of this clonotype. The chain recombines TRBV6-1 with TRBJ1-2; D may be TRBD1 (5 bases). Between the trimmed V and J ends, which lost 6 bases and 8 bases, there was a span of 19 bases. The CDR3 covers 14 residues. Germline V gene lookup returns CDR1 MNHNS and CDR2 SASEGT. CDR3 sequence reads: CASSLPITGSGYTF. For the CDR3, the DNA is TGTGCCAGCAGCCTCCCCATCACAGGATCCGGCTACACCTTC.

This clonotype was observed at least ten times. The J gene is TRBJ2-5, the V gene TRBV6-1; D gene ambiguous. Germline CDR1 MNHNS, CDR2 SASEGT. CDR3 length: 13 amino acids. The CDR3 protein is CASRIPAGETQYF. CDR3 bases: TGTGCGTCGAGGATCCCGGCCGGGGAGACCCAGTACTTC.

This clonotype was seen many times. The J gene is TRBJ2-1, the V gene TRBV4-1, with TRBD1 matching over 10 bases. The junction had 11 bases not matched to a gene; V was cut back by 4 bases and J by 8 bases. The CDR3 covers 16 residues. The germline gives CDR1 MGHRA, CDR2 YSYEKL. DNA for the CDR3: TGCGCCAGCAGCCCCTCCTCCCGGGACAGGGGCCATGAGCAGTTCTTC. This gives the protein CASSPSSRDRGHEQFF.

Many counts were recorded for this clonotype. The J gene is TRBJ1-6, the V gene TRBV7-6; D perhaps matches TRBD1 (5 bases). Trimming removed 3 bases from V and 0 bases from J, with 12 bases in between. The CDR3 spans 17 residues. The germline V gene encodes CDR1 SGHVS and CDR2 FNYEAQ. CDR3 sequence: CASSLEGRISYNSPLHF. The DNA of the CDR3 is TGTGCCAGCAGCTTGGAGGGACGGATCTCCTATAATTCACCCCTCCACTTT.

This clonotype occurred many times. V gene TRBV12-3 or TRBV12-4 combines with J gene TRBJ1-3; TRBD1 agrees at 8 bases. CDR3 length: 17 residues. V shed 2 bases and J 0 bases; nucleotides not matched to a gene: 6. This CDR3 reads CASSLQGAWSSGNTIYF. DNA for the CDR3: TGTGCCAGCAGTTTACAGGGGGCGTGGTCCTCTGGAAACACCATATATTTT.

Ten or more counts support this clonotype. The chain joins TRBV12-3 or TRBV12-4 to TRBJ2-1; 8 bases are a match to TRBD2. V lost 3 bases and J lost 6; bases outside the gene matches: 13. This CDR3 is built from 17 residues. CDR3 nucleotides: TGTGCCAGCAGTTTGGCTCTCCGGGGGGGCTGGATCAATGAGCAGTTCTTC. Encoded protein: CASSLALRGGWINEQFF.

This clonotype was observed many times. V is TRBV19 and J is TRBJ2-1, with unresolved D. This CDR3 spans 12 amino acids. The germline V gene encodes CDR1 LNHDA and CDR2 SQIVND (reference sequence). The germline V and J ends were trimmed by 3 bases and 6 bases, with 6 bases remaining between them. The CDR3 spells CASSMVGNEQFF. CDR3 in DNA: TGTGCCAGTAGTATGGTGGGCAATGAGCAGTTCTTC.